One sample yielded the 28 T cell receptor beta chains listed below, sequenced in a study of shared clonotypes between healthy human individuals. Assay: immunoSEQ multiplex PCR; the TCRdb copy retains only in-frame clones and omits some. The table lists about 180,000 clones, about 93% of them singletons. Material: naive CD4+ T cells sorted from blood. Described subset: CD45RA+ positively selected. These TCRs come from a woman in her twenties or thirties in good health.

This clone showed up just once. This chain links TRBV6-5 with TRBJ2-7, with D tentatively TRBD1 (6 bases). Germline assignment: CDR1 MNHEY and CDR2 SVGAGI. Trimming took off 0 bases at V and 6 bases at J, with 12 bases between the two ends. The CDR3 is 14 residues long. CDR3 sequence reads: CASSYSRQGIEQYF. The CDR3 DNA reads TGTGCCAGCAGTTACTCGAGGCAGGGGATCGAGCAGTACTTC.

The chain carries TRBV18 and TRBJ2-1; 11 nucleotides align to TRBD1. The CDR3 runs 15 residues. Germline V CDR1 and CDR2: KGHSH, LQKENI. V lost 3 bases to trimming and J lost 7 bases; unmatched junction nucleotides: 5. DNA of the CDR3: TGTGCCAGCTCACCGGGGACAGGGGGTGATAATGAGCAGTTCTTC. As protein: CASSPGTGGDNEQFF.

This clone has just one count. V is TRBV19 and J is TRBJ1-5; 12 nucleotides match TRBD1. The junction had 9 bases not matched to a gene; V was cut back by 5 bases and J by 7 bases. The germline CDR1 and CDR2 sequences are LNHDA and SQIVND (reference sequence). The CDR3 is 16 amino acids. The CDR3 reads CASSSGTGGLGQPQHF. The DNA for the CDR3 is TGTGCCAGTAGTTCTGGGACAGGGGGCCTCGGGCAGCCCCAGCATTTT.

As for this clone: Germline is not matched at one junction end, which may reflect a read error. The chain uses TRBV2 and TRBJ2-7, with D maybe TRBD2 (5 bases). The CDR3 runs to 14 residues. Germline values: CDR1 SNHLY, CDR2 FYNNEI. CDR3 amino acids: CASSREKNSDEQYF. The CDR3 region has the DNA TGTGCCAGCAGTCGGGAAAAAAACTCCGACGAGCAGTACTTC.

This sequence joins TRBV29-1 and TRBJ2-3, with 9 bases fitting TRBD2. After removal of 5 bases from V and 4 bases from J, the junction contained 10 bases not matched to a gene. Germline loops: CDR1 SQVTM, CDR2 ANQGSEA. There are 15 residues in the CDR3. CDR3: CSVTGLAGKSDTQYF. DNA for the CDR3: TGCAGCGTTACTGGGCTAGCGGGAAAGTCAGATACGCAGTATTTT.

The V call is TRBV10-2, the J call TRBJ2-1; 9 bases fit TRBD2. CDR3 length: 14 amino acids. Per the germline V gene, CDR1 is WSHSY and CDR2 is SAAADI. Trimming cost V 6 bases and J 10 bases; bases outside gene matches: 10. The CDR3 DNA reads TGCGCCAGCAGGACCGGGACTAGCATTTTCGAGCAGTTCTTC. Encoded protein: CASRTGTSIFEQFF.

Only one count was recorded for this clone. This chain uses TRBV7-9 with TRBJ2-5; 8 bases match TRBD1. Germline values: CDR1 SEHNR, CDR2 FQNEAQ (reference sequence). The CDR3 consists of 17 residues. V lost 0 bases and J lost 5; bases outside the gene matches: 11. DNA of the CDR3: TGTGCCAGCAGCTTAGCGGGGGACAGGAGGGCATGGGAGACCCAGTACTTC. As protein: CASSLAGDRRAWETQYF.

The V call is TRBV5-5, the J call TRBJ2-7, with 9 bases matching TRBD2. With V trimmed by 4 bases and J by 2 bases, 4 bases remained unmatched. The CDR3 is 14 residues long. The V gene's germline CDR1 is SGHKS and CDR2 YYEKEE (reference sequence). The chain's CDR3 is CASSRTSAAYEQYF. The CDR3, as DNA: TGTGCCAGCAGCAGGACTAGCGCTGCCTACGAGCAGTACTTC.

This rearrangement joins TRBV28 to TRBJ2-3; 7 bases fit TRBD2. V lost 7 bases and J lost 1; bases outside the gene matches: 8. The CDR3 sequence is 15 residues long. Germline CDR1 MDHEN, CDR2 SYDVKM. CDR3 coding DNA: TGTGCCAGCACCTCGGCGGGAGCGGGCACAGATACGCAGTATTTT. Amino acid sequence: CASTSAGAGTDTQYF.

The V gene is TRBV18, the J gene TRBJ2-5; TRBD1 aligns across 7 bases. V lost 3 bases and J lost 2; bases outside the gene matches: 9. From germline, CDR1 is KGHSH and CDR2 LQKENI. CDR3 length: 16 residues. CDR3 nucleotide sequence: TGTGCCAGCTCACCCCCAGTGACAGGGAAACAAGAGACCCAGTACTTC. Translating it yields CASSPPVTGKQETQYF.

This rearrangement joins TRBV28 to TRBJ1-5, with a tentative D call TRBD1 (5 bases). The CDR3 consists of 16 residues. Trimming stripped 3 bases from V and 1 base from J, with 13 bases between. The germline V gene encodes CDR1 MDHEN and CDR2 SYDVKM. The CDR3 spells CASSLGWRGSNQPQHF. In nucleotides, the CDR3 is TGTGCCAGCAGTTTGGGTTGGCGGGGGAGCAATCAGCCCCAGCATTTT.

In this sample, this clone turned up a few times. The CDR3 coding sequence is TGTGCCAGCAGCCTAAAGGCCGTATACGAGCAGTACTTC. Amino acid sequence: CASSLKAVYEQYF. The chain recombines TRBV7-2 with TRBJ2-7; D unresolved. Germline V gene data show CDR1 as SGHTA and CDR2 as FQGNSA. The CDR3 covers 13 residues. V was cut by 5 bases and J by 4 bases, with 12 bases left in between.

The chain is built from TRBV19 and TRBJ2-7; D not resolved. CDR3 length equals 17 residues. Between the trimmed V and J ends, which lost 5 bases and 3 bases, there was a span of 23 bases. Germline V gene data show CDR1 as LNHDA and CDR2 as SQIVND (reference sequence). CDR3 in DNA: TGTGCCAGTAGTCGCCTCCCTGTCGGAGTCAGCCTCTACGAGCAGTACTTC. It yields the protein CASSRLPVGVSLYEQYF.

The rearrangement uses TRBV28 and TRBJ1-4; D is undetermined. Trimming stripped 2 bases from V and 7 bases from J, with 11 bases between. This CDR3 comprises 14 residues. Germline V CDR1 and CDR2: MDHEN, SYDVKM. The CDR3, as DNA: TGTGCCAGCAGTTTAGTCGGGGTTGGTGAAAAACTGTTTTTT. It codes for CASSLVGVGEKLFF.

This rearrangement joins TRBV27 to TRBJ2-7, with 13 bases identical to TRBD2. The germline CDR1 and CDR2 sequences are MNHEY and SMNVEV (reference sequence). The CDR3 loop spans 12 amino acids. Trimming cost V 7 bases and J 7 bases; bases outside gene matches: 1. CDR3: CASKTSGGEQYF. In DNA, the CDR3 is TGTGCCAGCAAGACTAGCGGGGGGGAGCAGTACTTC.

This chain links TRBV7-2 with TRBJ1-3; 9 bases are shared with TRBD1. There are 19 residues in the CDR3. The germline V gene encodes CDR1 SGHTA and CDR2 FQGNSA. J was trimmed by 3 bases and V by 5 bases; bases with no gene match: 17. The CDR3 here is CASSPYRLRDRVFGNTIYF. The CDR3 coding sequence is TGTGCCAGCAGCCCTTATCGCCTCCGGGACAGGGTATTTGGAAACACCATATATTTT.

This rearrangement joins TRBV7-2 to TRBJ2-4; 11 positions match TRBD2. The CDR3 runs 19 residues. V was pared by 5 bases and J by 0 bases, with 12 bases of the junction left unmatched. Germline CDR1 SGHTA, CDR2 FQGNSA. The CDR3 region has the DNA TGTGCCAGCAGCCTAGGTGGTAGCGGGGGGGTAGTAGCCAAAAACATTCAGTACTTC. It codes for CASSLGGSGGVVAKNIQYF.

The chain combines TRBV4-1 with TRBJ1-1; 8 positions match TRBD1. Germline trimming cut 2 bases from V and 7 bases from J; bases unmatched to any gene: 6. Germline CDR1 MGHRA, CDR2 YSYEKL. This CDR3 comprises 14 residues. The CDR3 DNA reads TGCGCCAGCAGCCAACAGGGGGCGCCACGTGAAGCTTTCTTT. Residues: CASSQQGAPREAFF.

This chain uses TRBV9 with TRBJ2-1; D uncertain. The ends were cut back, 3 bases at V and 0 bases at J, with 13 bases in the middle. In germline, CDR1 is SGDLS, CDR2 YYNGEE. The CDR3 contains 16 residues. DNA for the CDR3: TGTGCCAGCAGCGAGAGGTGGCAGAGCTCCTACAATGAGCAGTTCTTC. Residues: CASSERWQSSYNEQFF.

The J gene is TRBJ2-4, the V gene TRBV7-2, with 7 positions matching TRBD2. Germline V gives CDR1 SGHTA, CDR2 FQGNSA. The CDR3 contains 19 residues. After removal of 0 bases from V and 3 bases from J, the junction contained 14 bases not matched to a gene. For the CDR3, the DNA is TGTGCCAGCAGCTTAGCCCCCTCGGGCGGGAGTGTGGGCAAAAACATTCAGTACTTC. Translation gives CASSLAPSGGSVGKNIQYF.

The rearrangement links TRBV10-1 to TRBJ2-7, with TRBD1 matching over 10 bases. Looked up from germline, CDR1 is WNHNN and CDR2 is SYGVQD (reference sequence). There are 14 residues in the CDR3. V lost 5 bases and J lost 9; bases outside the gene matches: 10. For the CDR3, the DNA is TGCGCCAGCAGTCGACAGGGGGCTACTACGGGGCAGTACTTC. This gives the protein CASSRQGATTGQYF.

This clone was observed a single time. The rearrangement links TRBV5-8 to TRBJ2-7; TRBD1 agrees at 9 bases. The CDR3 sequence is 15 residues long. Germline V gene lookup returns CDR1 SGHTS and CDR2 YDEGEE. V trimming: 5 bases; J trimming: 5 bases; junction bases outside the gene matches: 11. CDR3 in amino acids: CASRLTGTGIHEQYF. The CDR3 region has the DNA TGTGCCAGCAGACTTACCGGGACAGGGATTCACGAGCAGTACTTC.

J is TRBJ2-1 and V is TRBV28; TRBD2 matches at 10 bases. The CDR3 spans 14 residues. J lost 10 bases, V lost 2 bases, and 5 bases had no gene match. Germline-derived CDR1 and CDR2 are MDHEN and SYDVKM. The CDR3 loop is CASSLGGSGREQFF. CDR3 sequence (DNA): TGTGCCAGCAGTTTAGGTGGTAGCGGGAGGGAGCAGTTCTTC.

The CDR3 bases are TGTGCCAGCTCACCTAGGGTTAGGTCGGCGGCTAGAAATGAGCAGTTCTTC. It codes for CASSPRVRSAARNEQFF. The chain is built from TRBV18 and TRBJ2-1; D gene uncertain. This CDR3 is built from 17 residues. The germline V gene has CDR1 KGHSH and CDR2 LQKENI. V was pared by 3 bases and J by 7 bases, with 22 bases between. Together with reference TRBV18 and TRBJ2-1, the CDR3 gives the full variable domain: NAGVMQNPRHLVRRRGQEARLRCSPMKGHSHVYWYRQLPEEGLKFMVYLQKENIIDESGMPKERFSAEFPKEGPSILRIQQVVRGDSAAYFCASSPRVRSAARNEQFFGPGTRLTVL.

This clone appeared a single time. The rearrangement joins TRBV27 to TRBJ2-7, with 9 bases fitting TRBD2. This CDR3 region has 16 residues. V gave up 5 bases and J gave up 2 bases; unmatched junction bases: 10. The V gene's germline CDR1 is MNHEY and CDR2 SMNVEV (reference sequence). CDR3: CASSPIRLAEAYEQYF. For the CDR3, the DNA is TGTGCCAGCAGTCCTATAAGACTAGCGGAGGCCTACGAGCAGTACTTC.

The chain combines TRBV21-1 with TRBJ2-7; TRBD1, the table's D call, lacks a check against the DNA. TRBV21-1 is recorded as a pseudogene. The CDR3 is made up of 13 amino acids. CDR3 amino acids: CASSPNTGYEQYF. Here the CDR3 DNA reads TGTGCCAGCAGCCCAAATACAGGGTACGAGCAGTACTTC.

The chain links TRBV29-1 to TRBJ1-1; the D gene is possibly TRBD1 (6 bases). The CDR3 covers 15 residues. Germline V CDR1 and CDR2: SQVTM, ANQGSEA. V shed 7 bases and J shed 7 bases, with 25 bases lying between them. CDR3 sequence: CSASEDGRGGDEAFF. The CDR3 DNA reads as TGCAGCGCCTCCGAGGACGGGAGGGGGGGTGATGAAGCTTTCTTT.

This clone was seen a single time. The rearrangement uses TRBV7-9 and TRBJ2-7, with 12 bases that match TRBD1. The germline V gene has CDR1 SEHNR and CDR2 FQNEAQ (reference sequence). This CDR3 is 15 amino acids long. V lost 7 bases and J lost 5; bases outside the gene matches: 9. The CDR3 loop reads CASTPRGTGGNEQYF. The CDR3 bases are TGTGCCAGCACCCCACGCGGGACAGGGGGCAACGAGCAGTACTTC.